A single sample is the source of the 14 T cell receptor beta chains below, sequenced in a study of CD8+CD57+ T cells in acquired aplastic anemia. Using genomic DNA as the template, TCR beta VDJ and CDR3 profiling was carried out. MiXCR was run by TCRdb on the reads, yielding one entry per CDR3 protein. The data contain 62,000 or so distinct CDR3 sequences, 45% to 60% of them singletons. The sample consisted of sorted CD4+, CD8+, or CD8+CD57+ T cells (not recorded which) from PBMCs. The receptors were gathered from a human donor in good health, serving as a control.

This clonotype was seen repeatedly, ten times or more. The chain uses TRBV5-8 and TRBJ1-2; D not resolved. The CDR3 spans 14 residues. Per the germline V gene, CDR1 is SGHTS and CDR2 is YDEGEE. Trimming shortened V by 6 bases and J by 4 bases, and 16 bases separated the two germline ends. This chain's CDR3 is CASKKIGPSYGYTF. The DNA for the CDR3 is TGTGCCAGCAAAAAGATCGGACCCAGCTATGGCTACACCTTC. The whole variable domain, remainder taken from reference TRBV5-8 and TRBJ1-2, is EAGVTQSPTHLIKTRGQQATLRCSPISGHTSVYWYQQALGLGLQFLLWYDEGEERNRGNFPPRFSGRQFPNYSSELNVNALELEDSALYLCASKKIGPSYGYTFGSGTRLTVV.

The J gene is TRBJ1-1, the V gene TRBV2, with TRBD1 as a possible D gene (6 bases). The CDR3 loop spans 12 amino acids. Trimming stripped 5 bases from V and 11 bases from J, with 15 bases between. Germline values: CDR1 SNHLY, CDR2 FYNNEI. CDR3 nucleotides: TGTGCCAGCAGTCCCGAACAGGGTGGGGCTTTCTTT. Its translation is CASSPEQGGAFF.

CDR3 region: CASSEAGYEQYF. DNA of the CDR3: TGTGCCAGCAGTGAAGCGGGCTACGAGCAGTACTTC. The rearrangement links TRBV7-8 to TRBJ2-7; D perhaps matches TRBD2 (6 bases). The V end was cut by 6 bases, the J end by 3 bases, with 9 bases between. CDR1 is SGHVS and CDR2 is FQNEAQ in the germline V gene. This CDR3 comprises 12 residues.

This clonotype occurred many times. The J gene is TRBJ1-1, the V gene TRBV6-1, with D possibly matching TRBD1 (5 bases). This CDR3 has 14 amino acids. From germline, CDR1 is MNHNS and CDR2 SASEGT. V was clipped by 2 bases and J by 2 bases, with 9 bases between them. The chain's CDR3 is CASSEWQGNTEAFF. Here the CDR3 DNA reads TGTGCCAGCAGTGAATGGCAGGGAAACACTGAAGCTTTCTTT.

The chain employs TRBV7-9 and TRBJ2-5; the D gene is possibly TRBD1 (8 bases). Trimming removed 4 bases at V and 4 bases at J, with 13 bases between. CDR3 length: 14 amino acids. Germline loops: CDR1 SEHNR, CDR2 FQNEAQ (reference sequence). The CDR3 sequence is CASSSTGEGETQYF. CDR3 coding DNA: TGTGCCAGCAGCTCGACAGGGGAGGGAGAGACCCAGTACTTC.

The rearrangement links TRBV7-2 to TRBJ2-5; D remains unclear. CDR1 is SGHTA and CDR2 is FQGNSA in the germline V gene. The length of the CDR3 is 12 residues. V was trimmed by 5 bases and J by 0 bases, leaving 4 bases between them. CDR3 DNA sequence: TGTGCCAGCAGCCAAGACCAAGAGACCCAGTACTTC. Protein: CASSQDQETQYF.

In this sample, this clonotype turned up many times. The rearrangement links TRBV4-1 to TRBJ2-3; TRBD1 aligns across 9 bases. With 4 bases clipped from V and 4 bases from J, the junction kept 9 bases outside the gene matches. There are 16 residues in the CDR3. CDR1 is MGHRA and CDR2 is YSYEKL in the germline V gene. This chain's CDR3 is CASSLDGTGYPDTQYF. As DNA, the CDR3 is TGCGCCAGCAGCCTGGACGGGACAGGGTACCCAGATACGCAGTATTTT.

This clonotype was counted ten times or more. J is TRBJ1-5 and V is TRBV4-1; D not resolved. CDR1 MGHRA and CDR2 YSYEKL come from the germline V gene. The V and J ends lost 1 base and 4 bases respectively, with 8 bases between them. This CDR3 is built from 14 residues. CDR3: CASSQVGQNQPQHF. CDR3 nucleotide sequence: TGCGCCAGCAGCCAAGTTGGGCAGAATCAGCCCCAGCATTTT.

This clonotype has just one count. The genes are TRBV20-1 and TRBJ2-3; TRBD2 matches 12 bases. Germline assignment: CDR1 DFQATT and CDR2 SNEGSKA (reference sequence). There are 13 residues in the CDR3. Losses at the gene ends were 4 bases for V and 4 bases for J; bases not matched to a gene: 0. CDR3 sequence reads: CSATSGGADTQYF. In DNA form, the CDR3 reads TGCAGTGCTACTAGCGGGGGGGCAGATACGCAGTATTTT.

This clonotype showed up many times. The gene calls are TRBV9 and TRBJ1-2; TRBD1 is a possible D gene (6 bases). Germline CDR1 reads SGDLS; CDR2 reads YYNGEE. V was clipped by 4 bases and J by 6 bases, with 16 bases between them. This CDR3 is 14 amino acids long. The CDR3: CASSTTTGTNGYTF. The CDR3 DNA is TGTGCCAGCAGCACGACTACAGGGACTAATGGCTACACCTTC. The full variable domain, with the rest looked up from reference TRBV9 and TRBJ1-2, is DSGVTQTPKHLITATGQRVTLRCSPRSGDLSVYWYQQSLDQGLQFLIQYYNGEERAKGNILERFSAQQFPDLHSELNLSSLELGDSALYFCASSTTTGTNGYTFGSGTRLTVV.

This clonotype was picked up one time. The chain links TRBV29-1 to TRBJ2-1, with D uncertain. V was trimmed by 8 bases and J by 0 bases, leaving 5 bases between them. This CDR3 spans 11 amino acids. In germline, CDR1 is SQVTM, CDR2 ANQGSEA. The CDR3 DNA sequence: TGCAGCTTAGCCTCCTACAATGAGCAGTTCTTC. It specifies CSLASYNEQFF.

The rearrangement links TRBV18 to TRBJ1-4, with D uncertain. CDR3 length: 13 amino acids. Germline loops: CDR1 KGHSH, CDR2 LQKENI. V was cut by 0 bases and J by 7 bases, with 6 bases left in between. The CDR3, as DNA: TGTGCCAGCTCACCACCTTGGGGTGAAAAACTGTTTTTT. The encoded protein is CASSPPWGEKLFF. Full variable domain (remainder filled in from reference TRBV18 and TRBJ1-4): NAGVMQNPRHLVRRRGQEARLRCSPMKGHSHVYWYRQLPEEGLKFMVYLQKENIIDESGMPKERFSAEFPKEGPSILRIQQVVRGDSAAYFCASSPPWGEKLFFGSGTQLSVL.

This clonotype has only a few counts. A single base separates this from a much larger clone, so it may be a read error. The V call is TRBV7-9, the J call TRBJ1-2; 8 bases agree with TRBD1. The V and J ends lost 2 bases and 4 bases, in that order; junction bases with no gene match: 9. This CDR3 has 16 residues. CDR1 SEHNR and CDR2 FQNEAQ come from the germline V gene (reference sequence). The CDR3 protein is CASSLFTGGETYGYTF. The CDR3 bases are TGTGCCAGCAGCTTATTCACAGGGGGAGAAACCTATGGCTACACCTTC.

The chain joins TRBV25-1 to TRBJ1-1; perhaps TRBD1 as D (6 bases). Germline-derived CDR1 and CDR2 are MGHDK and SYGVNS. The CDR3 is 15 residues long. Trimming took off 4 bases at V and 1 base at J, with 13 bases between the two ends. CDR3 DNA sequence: TGTGCCAGCAGTGTCGGTCAGGGGCAGAACACTGAAGCTTTCTTT. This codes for CASSVGQGQNTEAFF.